This T cell receptor (beta chain) was captured in a study of blood T cell repertoires in COVID-19. On the study more broadly: The analysed material was cDNA or gDNA that came from T cells, B-cell-depleted T cells, or PBMCs.

The V end was cut by 0 bases, the J end by 6 bases, with 21 bases between. The CDR3 sequence is 17 residues long. The germline gives CDR1 LGHNA, CDR2 YSLEER. Methods used by the authors: Estimated nucleated cell counts came from reference gene primer amplification. Libraries were prepared by immunoSEQ multiplex PCR; TCRdb keeps only in-frame clonotypes and omits some of them. The V and J calls and clone size are taken from that table; D and trimming were inferred from the DNA. The sample has 150,000 or so clones, 70% to 85% seen once. The chain has TRBV4-3 and TRBJ2-7; D is unclear. Sequencing used peripheral blood. This clonotype originated in a woman of 80 years or more with acute or convalescent COVID-19. The CDR3 loop is CASSQDFGELTRGEQYF. In DNA form, the CDR3 reads TGCGCCAGCAGCCAAGATTTCGGAGAACTAACGCGTGGCGAGCAGTACTTC.